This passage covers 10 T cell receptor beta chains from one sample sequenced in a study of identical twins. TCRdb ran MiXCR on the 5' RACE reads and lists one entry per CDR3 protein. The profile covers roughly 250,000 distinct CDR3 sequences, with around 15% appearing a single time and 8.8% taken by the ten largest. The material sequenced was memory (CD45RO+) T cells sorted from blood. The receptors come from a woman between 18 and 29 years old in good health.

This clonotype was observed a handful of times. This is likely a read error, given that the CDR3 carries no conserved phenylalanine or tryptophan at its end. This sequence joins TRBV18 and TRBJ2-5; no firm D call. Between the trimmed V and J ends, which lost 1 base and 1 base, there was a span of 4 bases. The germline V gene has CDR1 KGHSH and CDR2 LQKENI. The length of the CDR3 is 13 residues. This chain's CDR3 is CASSPRGQETQYC. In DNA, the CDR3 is TGTGCCAGCTCACCACGAGGCCAAGAGACCCAGTACTGC.

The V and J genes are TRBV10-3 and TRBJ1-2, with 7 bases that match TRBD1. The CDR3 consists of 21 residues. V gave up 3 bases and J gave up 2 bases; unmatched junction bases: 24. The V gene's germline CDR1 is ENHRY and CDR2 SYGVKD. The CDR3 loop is CAISDSLREGARASLNYGYTF. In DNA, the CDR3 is TGTGCCATCAGTGATTCGTTGCGAGAGGGGGCGAGGGCCAGCCTAAACTATGGCTACACCTTC.

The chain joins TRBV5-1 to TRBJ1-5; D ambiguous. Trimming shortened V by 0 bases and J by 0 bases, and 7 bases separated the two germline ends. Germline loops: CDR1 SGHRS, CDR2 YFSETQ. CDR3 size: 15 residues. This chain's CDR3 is CASSLDSNSNQPQHF. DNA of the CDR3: TGCGCCAGCAGCTTGGACAGCAATAGCAATCAGCCCCAGCATTTT.

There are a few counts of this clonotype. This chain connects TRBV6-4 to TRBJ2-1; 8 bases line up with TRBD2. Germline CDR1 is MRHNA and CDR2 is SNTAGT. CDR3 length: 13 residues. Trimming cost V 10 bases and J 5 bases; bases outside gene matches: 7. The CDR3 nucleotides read TGTGCCACCGCACTAGCGGACAACAATGAGCAGTTCTTC. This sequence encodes CATALADNNEQFF.

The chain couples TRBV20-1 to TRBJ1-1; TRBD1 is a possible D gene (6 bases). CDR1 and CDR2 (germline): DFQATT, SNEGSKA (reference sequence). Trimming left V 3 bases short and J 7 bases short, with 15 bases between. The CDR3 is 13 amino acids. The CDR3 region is CSARDRGLGEAFF. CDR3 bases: TGCAGTGCTAGGGACCGGGGGCTTGGTGAAGCTTTCTTT.

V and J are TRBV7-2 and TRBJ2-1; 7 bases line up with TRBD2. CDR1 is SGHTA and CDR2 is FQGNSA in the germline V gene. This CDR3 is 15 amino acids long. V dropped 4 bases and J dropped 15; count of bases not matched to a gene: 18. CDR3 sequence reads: CASSSSGGTLMVPFF. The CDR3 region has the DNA TGTGCCAGCAGCTCCTCCGGGGGGACTCTGATGGTCCCGTTCTTC.

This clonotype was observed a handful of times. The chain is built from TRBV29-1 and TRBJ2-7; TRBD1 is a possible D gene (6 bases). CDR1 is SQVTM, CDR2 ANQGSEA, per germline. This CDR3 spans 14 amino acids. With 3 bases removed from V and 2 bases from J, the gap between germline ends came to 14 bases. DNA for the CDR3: TGCAGCGTTGAGGAACCCGGGACACCCTACGAGCAGTACTTC. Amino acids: CSVEEPGTPYEQYF.

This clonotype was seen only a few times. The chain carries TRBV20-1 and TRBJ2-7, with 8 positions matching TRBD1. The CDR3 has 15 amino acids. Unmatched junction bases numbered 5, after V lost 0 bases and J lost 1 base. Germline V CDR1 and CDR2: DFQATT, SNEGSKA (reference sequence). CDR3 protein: CSARDVDRGSYEQYF. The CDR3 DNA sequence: TGCAGTGCTAGAGATGTCGACAGGGGTTCCTACGAGCAGTACTTC.

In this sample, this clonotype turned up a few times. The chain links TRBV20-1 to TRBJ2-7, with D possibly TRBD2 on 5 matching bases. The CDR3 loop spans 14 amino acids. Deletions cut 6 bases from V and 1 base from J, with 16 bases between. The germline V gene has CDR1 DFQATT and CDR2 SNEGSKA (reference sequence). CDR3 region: CSAYGLESSYEQYF. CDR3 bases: TGCAGTGCCTACGGACTCGAATCGTCCTACGAGCAGTACTTC.

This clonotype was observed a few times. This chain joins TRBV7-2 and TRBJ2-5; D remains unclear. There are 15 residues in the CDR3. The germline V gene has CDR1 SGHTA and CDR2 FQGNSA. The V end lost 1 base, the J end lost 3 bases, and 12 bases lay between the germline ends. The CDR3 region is CASSLEVGRKETQYF. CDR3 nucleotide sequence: TGTGCCAGCAGCTTAGAGGTGGGTCGGAAAGAGACCCAGTACTTC.